What follows are 16 T cell receptor beta chains derived from one specimen sequenced in a study of beta chain features in type 1 diabetes. Regarding the study as a whole: Within each of all four CD4+ subsets, Type 1 diabetes patients had TCRB CDR3s that were moderately but significantly shorter.

For these TCRs, the target antigens are not known. The isolated RNA, all of it, was reverse transcribed, so expressed TCRB transcripts were what got sequenced. TCRdb keeps only in-frame clones here, not all; method: immunoSEQ multiplex PCR. The data contain a few hundred thousand clones, 9.6% of them singletons. Sequenced material: central memory CD4+ T cells from blood. These receptors came from a man between 25 and 39 years old with type 1 diabetes.

The table lists this clone with a few counts. The chain has TRBV7-2 and TRBJ1-4; perhaps TRBD1 as D (6 bases). Trimming cost V 5 bases and J 5 bases, with 12 bases left between them. In germline, CDR1 is SGHTA, CDR2 FQGNSA. The length of the CDR3 is 14 residues. The CDR3 loop reads CASSLGQTNEKLFF. CDR3 coding DNA: TGTGCCAGCAGCCTAGGACAGACAAATGAAAAACTGTTTTTT.

This clone appeared many times. J is TRBJ2-7 and V is TRBV28; 8 bases fit TRBD1. The V and J ends lost 2 bases and 7 bases, in that order; junction bases with no gene match: 7. The germline gives CDR1 MDHEN, CDR2 SYDVKM. This CDR3 spans 14 amino acids. The CDR3 DNA reads TGTGCCAGCAGTTTAACAGGGGGTTCGGGAGAGCAGTACTTC. Its protein product is CASSLTGGSGEQYF.

Only a few counts were recorded for this clone. The chain employs TRBV9 and TRBJ2-1; D unresolved. The V end lost 0 bases, the J end lost 6 bases, and 13 bases lay between the germline ends. Germline V lookup: CDR1 SGDLS, CDR2 YYNGEE. The CDR3 spans 15 residues. In nucleotides, the CDR3 is TGTGCCAGCAGCGTAGGAGAGGCTGGACGCAATGAGCAGTTCTTC. Its translation: CASSVGEAGRNEQFF.

In its sample, this clone was seen a few times. CDR3 DNA sequence: TGTGCCACCAGCAGAGATCAAGCGGGAGGCGGCGAGCAGTACTTC. Residues: CATSRDQAGGGEQYF. The rearrangement joins TRBV15 to TRBJ2-7; 9 bases fit TRBD2. V gave up 0 bases and J gave up 6 bases; unmatched junction bases: 6. This CDR3 has 15 residues. Germline lookup yields CDR1 LNHNV and CDR2 YYDKDF (reference sequence).

In its sample, this clone was seen a few times. The chain employs TRBV30 and TRBJ1-3; D is uncertain. The length of the CDR3 is 14 residues. The germline V gene encodes CDR1 GTSNPN and CDR2 SVGIG (reference sequence). V was trimmed by 0 bases and J by 4 bases, leaving 10 bases between them. In DNA form, the CDR3 reads TGTGCCTGGAGTGTGGAGAGGTCGGGAAACACCATATATTTT. Translating gives CAWSVERSGNTIYF.

This chain uses TRBV4-2 with TRBJ2-2, with 11 bases identical to TRBD2. V dropped 2 bases and J dropped 4; count of bases not matched to a gene: 6. The CDR3 loop spans 17 amino acids. Germline CDR1 is LGHNA and CDR2 is YNFKEQ. CDR3 coding DNA: TGTGCCAGCAGCCAAATAGCGGGAGGGCTTGGCACCGGGGAGCTGTTTTTT. Protein product: CASSQIAGGLGTGELFF.

DNA of the CDR3: TGTGCCAGCACCTTCGGAGGGTTGGTTGAGCAGTACTTC. Its translation is CASTFGGLVEQYF. The gene calls are TRBV7-9 and TRBJ2-5; TRBD2 might be the D (6 bases). CDR1 is SEHNR, CDR2 FQNEAQ, per germline (reference sequence). The V and J ends lost 7 bases and 11 bases respectively, with 20 bases between them. The CDR3 is 13 residues long.

The J gene is TRBJ2-1, the V gene TRBV6-5, with a possible D match to TRBD1 (6 bases). V was cut by 8 bases and J by 15 bases, with 17 bases left in between. The CDR3 runs 11 residues. The germline gives CDR1 MNHEY, CDR2 SVGAGI. The CDR3 nucleotides are TGTGCCAGCTCTGGGGGCTATTCTTGGTTCTTC. It is translated as CASSGGYSWFF.

The chain couples TRBV6-5 to TRBJ1-2; no definite D call. The germline gives CDR1 MNHEY, CDR2 SVGAGI. The V gene lost 0 bases and the J gene lost 8 bases, with 7 bases spanning the gap. The CDR3 sequence is 12 residues long. The CDR3 reads CASSYSGRGYTF. The DNA of the CDR3 is TGTGCCAGCAGTTACTCTGGGAGGGGCTACACCTTC.

The gene calls are TRBV5-1 and TRBJ1-5; no definite D call. V lost 0 bases to trimming and J lost 0 bases, with 4 bases between them. The CDR3 is made up of 14 amino acids. Germline loops: CDR1 SGHRS, CDR2 YFSETQ. This CDR3 is CASSLDPSNQPQHF. DNA of the CDR3: TGCGCCAGCAGCTTGGACCCTAGCAATCAGCCCCAGCATTTT.

The V gene is TRBV18, the J gene TRBJ2-2; 8 nucleotides agree with TRBD2. Germline CDR1 reads KGHSH; CDR2 reads LQKENI. V shed 3 bases and J 5 bases; nucleotides not matched to a gene: 5. The length of the CDR3 is 15 residues. In DNA form, the CDR3 reads TGTGCCAGCTCACCCAGCGGGAGTTGGACCGGGGAGCTGTTTTTT. Amino acids: CASSPSGSWTGELFF.

This clone came up many times. The chain has TRBV5-4 and TRBJ2-3; D uncertain. CDR1 is SGHNT and CDR2 is YYREEE in the germline V gene (reference sequence). The V gene lost 2 bases and the J gene lost 0 bases, with 1 base spanning the gap. The CDR3 consists of 12 residues. CDR3 protein: CASSFSTDTQYF. In DNA form, the CDR3 reads TGTGCCAGCAGCTTCAGCACAGATACGCAGTATTTT.

This clone was observed a few times. The genes are TRBV29-1 and TRBJ2-3, with D possibly matching TRBD1 (7 bases). The CDR3 has 12 amino acids. Germline V gene lookup returns CDR1 SQVTM and CDR2 ANQGSEA. CDR3 coding DNA: TGCTGCGGAGGGGGCGAGGTAGATACGCAGTATTTT. This gives the protein CCGGGEVDTQYF.

V is TRBV4-2 and J is TRBJ2-5; the D gene is possibly TRBD2 (5 bases). The CDR3 is 14 amino acids. Per germline, CDR1 LGHNA and CDR2 YNFKEQ. The V and J ends lost 4 bases and 1 base respectively, with 10 bases between them. DNA for the CDR3: TGTGCCAGCAGCCGCGAGGGTCTCCAAGAGACCCAGTACTTC. Translating gives CASSREGLQETQYF.

This chain connects TRBV27 to TRBJ1-1; 9 nucleotides agree with TRBD1. CDR1 and CDR2 from the germline V gene are MNHEY and SMNVEV (reference sequence). The CDR3 has 16 residues. The ends lost 2 bases at V and 3 bases at J; junction bases unmatched: 7. CDR3 region: CASSLSPGQGYTEAFF. The CDR3 DNA reads TGTGCCAGCAGTTTAAGCCCGGGACAGGGTTACACTGAAGCTTTCTTT.

The chain combines TRBV29-1 with TRBJ2-1; 12 bases fit TRBD2. CDR3 length equals 16 residues. The V and J ends lost 4 bases and 0 bases, in that order; junction bases with no gene match: 4. CDR1 SQVTM and CDR2 ANQGSEA come from the germline V gene. CDR3 sequence (DNA): TGCAGCGTTGCGGGACTAGCGGGCCGCTCCTACAATGAGCAGTTCTTC. Its translation is CSVAGLAGRSYNEQFF.